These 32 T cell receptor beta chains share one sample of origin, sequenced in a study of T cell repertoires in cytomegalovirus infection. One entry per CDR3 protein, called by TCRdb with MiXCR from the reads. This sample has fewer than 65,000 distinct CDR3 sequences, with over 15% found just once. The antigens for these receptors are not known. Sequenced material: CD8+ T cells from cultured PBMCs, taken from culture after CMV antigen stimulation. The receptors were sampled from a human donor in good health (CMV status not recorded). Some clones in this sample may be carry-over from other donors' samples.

The DNA for the CDR3 is TGTGCCAGCAGCTTAACAGGACTAGCGACCTACAATGAGCAGTTCTTC. This sequence encodes CASSLTGLATYNEQFF. The V call is TRBV7-9, the J call TRBJ2-1; TRBD2 matches 9 bases. From germline, CDR1 is SEHNR and CDR2 FQNEAQ (reference sequence). J gave up 2 bases and V 2 bases, and 4 bases lay outside the gene matches. The CDR3 length is 16 residues.

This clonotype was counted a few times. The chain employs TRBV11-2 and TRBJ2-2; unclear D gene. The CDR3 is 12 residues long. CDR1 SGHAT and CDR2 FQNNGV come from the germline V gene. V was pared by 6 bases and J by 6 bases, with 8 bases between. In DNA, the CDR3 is TGTGCCAGCAGTCCTTCCCCCGGGGAGCTGTTTTTT. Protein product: CASSPSPGELFF.

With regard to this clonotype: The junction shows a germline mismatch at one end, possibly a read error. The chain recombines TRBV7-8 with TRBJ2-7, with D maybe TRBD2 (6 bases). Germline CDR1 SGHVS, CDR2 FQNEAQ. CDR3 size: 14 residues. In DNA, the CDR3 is TGTGTCAGCAGCTTAGCGGAAGGGTGGTACGAGCAGTACTTC. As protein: CVSSLAEGWYEQYF.

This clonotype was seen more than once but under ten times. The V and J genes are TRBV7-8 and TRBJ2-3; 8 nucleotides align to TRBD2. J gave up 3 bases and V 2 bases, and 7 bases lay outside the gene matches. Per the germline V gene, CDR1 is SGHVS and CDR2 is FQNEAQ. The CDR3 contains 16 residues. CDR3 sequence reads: CASSLNSGTSTDTQYF. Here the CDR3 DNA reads TGTGCCAGCAGCTTAAATTCCGGGACTAGTACAGATACGCAGTATTTT.

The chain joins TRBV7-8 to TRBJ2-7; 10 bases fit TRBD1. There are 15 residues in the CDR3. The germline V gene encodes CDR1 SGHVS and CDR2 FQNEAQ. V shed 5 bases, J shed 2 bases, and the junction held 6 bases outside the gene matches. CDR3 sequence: CASSMGQGPAYEQYF. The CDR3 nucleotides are TGTGCCAGCAGCATGGGACAGGGGCCAGCCTACGAGCAGTACTTC.

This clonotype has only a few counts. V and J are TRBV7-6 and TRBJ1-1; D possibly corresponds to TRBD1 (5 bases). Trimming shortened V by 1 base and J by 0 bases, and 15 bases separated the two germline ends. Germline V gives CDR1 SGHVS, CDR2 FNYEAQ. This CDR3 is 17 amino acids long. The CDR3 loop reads CASSLESRRQLNTEAFF. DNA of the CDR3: TGTGCCAGCAGCTTAGAGTCAAGAAGACAGTTGAACACTGAAGCTTTCTTT.

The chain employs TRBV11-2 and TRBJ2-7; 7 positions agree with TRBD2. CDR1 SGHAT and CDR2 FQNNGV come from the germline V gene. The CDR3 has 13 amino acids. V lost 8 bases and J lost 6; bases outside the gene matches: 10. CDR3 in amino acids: CASRRGGTTEQYF. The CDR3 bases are TGTGCCAGCCGAAGGGGTGGGACTACCGAGCAGTACTTC.

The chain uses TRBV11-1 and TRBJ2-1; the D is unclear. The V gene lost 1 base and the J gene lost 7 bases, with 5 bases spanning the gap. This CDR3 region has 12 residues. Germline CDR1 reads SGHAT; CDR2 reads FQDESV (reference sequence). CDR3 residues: CASSLGVNEQFF. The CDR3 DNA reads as TGTGCCAGCAGCTTAGGGGTTAATGAGCAGTTCTTC.

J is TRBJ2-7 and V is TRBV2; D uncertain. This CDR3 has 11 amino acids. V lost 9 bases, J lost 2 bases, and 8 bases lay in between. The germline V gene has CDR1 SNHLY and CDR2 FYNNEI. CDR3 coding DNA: TGTGCCAGGGGCGGCGCCTACGAGCAGTACTTC. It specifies CARGGAYEQYF.

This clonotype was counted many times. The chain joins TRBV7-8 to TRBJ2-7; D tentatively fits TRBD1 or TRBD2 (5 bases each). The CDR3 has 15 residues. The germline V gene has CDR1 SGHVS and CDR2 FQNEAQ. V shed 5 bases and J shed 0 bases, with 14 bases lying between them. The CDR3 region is CASSPGTGSSYEQYF. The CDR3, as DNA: TGTGCCAGCAGCCCCGGGACGGGGAGCTCCTACGAGCAGTACTTC. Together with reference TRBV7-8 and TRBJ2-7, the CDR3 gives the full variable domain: GAGVSQSPRYKVAKRGQDVALRCDPISGHVSLFWYQQALGQGPEFLTYFQNEAQLDKSGLPSDRFFAERPEGSVSTLKIQRTQQEDSAVYLCASSPGTGSSYEQYFGPGTRLTVT.

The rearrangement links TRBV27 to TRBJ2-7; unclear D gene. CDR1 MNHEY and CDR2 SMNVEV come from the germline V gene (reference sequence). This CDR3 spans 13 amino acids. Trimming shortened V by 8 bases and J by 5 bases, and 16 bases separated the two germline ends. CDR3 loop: CASSRAPEDEQYF. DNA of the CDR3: TGTGCCAGCTCTCGGGCCCCAGAGGACGAGCAGTACTTC.

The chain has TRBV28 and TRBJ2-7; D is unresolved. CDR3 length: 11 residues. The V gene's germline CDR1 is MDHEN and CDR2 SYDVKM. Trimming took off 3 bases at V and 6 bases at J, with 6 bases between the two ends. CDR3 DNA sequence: TGTGCCAGCAGTTTTTGGGGCGAGCAGTACTTC. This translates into CASSFWGEQYF.

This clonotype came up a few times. The chain's CDR3 is CASSLGGGRFYEQYF. The CDR3 bases are TGTGCCAGCAGCCTGGGAGGGGGTCGGTTCTACGAGCAGTACTTC. The V gene is TRBV5-6, the J gene TRBJ2-7; possible D gene TRBD2, 7 bases. The CDR3 is made up of 15 amino acids. V dropped 4 bases and J dropped 3 bases, with 17 bases sitting between them. From germline, CDR1 is SGHDT and CDR2 YYEEEE.

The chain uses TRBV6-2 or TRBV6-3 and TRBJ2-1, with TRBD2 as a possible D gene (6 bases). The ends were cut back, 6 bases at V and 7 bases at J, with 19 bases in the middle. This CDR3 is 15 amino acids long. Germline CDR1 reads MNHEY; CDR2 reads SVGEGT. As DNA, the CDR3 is TGTGCCAGCAGCTACAACCCCTTAGCGGTTAATGAGCAGTTCTTC. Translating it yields CASSYNPLAVNEQFF.

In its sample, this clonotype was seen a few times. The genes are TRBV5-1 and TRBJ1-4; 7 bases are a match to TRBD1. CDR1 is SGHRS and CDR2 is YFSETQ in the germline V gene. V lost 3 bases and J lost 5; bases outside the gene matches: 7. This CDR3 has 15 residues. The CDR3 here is CASSSSKGANEKLFF. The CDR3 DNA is TGCGCCAGCAGCTCGTCGAAGGGGGCAAATGAAAAACTGTTTTTT.

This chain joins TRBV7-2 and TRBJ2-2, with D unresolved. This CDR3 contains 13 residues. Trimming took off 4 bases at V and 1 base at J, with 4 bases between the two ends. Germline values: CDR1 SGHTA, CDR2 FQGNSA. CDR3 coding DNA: TGTGCCAGCAGCTACCAGAACACCGGGGAGCTGTTTTTT. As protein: CASSYQNTGELFF.

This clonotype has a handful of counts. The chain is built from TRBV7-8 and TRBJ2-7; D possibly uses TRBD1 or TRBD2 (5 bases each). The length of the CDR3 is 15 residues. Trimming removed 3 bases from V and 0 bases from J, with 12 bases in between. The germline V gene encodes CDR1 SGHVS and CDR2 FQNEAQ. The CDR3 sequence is CASSFRDRSSYEQYF. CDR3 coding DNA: TGTGCCAGCAGCTTCCGGGACCGAAGCTCCTACGAGCAGTACTTC. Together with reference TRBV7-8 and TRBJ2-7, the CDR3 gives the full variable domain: GAGVSQSPRYKVAKRGQDVALRCDPISGHVSLFWYQQALGQGPEFLTYFQNEAQLDKSGLPSDRFFAERPEGSVSTLKIQRTQQEDSAVYLCASSFRDRSSYEQYFGPGTRLTVT.

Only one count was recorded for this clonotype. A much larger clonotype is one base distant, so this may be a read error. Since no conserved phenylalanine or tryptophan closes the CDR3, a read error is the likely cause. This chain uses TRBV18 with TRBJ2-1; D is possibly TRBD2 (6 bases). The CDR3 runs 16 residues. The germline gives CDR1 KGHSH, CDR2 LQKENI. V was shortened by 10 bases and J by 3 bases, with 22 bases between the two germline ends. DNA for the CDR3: TGTGCCACCAGGGAGGAGGTGGGACGGGTCTACAATGAGCAGTTCTTG. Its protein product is CATREEVGRVYNEQFL.

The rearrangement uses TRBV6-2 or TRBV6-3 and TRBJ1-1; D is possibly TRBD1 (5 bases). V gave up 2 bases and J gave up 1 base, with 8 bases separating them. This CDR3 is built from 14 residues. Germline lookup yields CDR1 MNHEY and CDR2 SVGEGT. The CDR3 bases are TGTGCCAGCAGTTACAGGGGCTCGAACACTGAAGCTTTCTTT. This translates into CASSYRGSNTEAFF.

The DNA for the CDR3 is TGTGCCAGTAGTTGGACCGTACAGGGACTTTACGAGCAGTACTTC. Amino acid sequence: CASSWTVQGLYEQYF. This sequence joins TRBV19 and TRBJ2-7; possibly TRBD1 or TRBD2 for D (6 bases each). Germline CDR1 and CDR2: LNHDA and SQIVND (reference sequence). V was trimmed by 5 bases and J by 4 bases, leaving 18 bases between them. The CDR3 has 15 amino acids.

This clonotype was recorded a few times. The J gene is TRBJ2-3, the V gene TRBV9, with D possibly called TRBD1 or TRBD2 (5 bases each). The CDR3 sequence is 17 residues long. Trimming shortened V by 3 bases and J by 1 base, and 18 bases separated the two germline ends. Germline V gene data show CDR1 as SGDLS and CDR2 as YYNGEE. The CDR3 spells CASSAPPNLGGTDTQYF. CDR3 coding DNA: TGTGCCAGCAGCGCGCCTCCCAACCTGGGGGGCACAGATACGCAGTATTTT.

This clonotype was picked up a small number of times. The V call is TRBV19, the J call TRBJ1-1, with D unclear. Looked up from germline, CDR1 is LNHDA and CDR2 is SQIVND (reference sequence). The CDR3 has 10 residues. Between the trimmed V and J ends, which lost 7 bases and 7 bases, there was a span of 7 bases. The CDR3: CASMEGEAFF. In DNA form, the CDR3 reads TGTGCCAGTATGGAGGGTGAAGCTTTCTTT. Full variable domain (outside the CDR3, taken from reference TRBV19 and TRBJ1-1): DGGITQSPKYLFRKEGQNVTLSCEQNLNHDAMYWYRQDPGQGLRLIYYSQIVNDFQKGDIAEGYSVSREKKESFPLTVTSAQKNPTAFYLCASMEGEAFFGQGTRLTVV.

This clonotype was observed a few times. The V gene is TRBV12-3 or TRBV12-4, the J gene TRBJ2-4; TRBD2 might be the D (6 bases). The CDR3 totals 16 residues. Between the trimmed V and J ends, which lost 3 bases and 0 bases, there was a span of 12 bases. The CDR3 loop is CASSLAGLLAKNIQYF. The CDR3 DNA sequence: TGTGCCAGCAGTTTGGCGGGGCTTCTAGCCAAAAACATTCAGTACTTC.

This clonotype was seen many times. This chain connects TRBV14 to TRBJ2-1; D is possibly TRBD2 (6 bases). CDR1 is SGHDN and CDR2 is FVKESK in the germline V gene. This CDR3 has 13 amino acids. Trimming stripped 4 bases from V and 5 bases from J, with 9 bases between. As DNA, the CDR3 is TGTGCCAGCAGCCCCGGGAGTCACAATGAGCAGTTCTTC. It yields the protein CASSPGSHNEQFF.

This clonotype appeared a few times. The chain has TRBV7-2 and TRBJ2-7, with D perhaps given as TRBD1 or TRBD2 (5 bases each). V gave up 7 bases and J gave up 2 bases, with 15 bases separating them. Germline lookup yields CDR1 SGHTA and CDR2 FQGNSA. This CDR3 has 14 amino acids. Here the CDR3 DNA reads TGTGCCAGCAACCAGGGCGGGCCAACCTACGAGCAGTACTTC. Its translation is CASNQGGPTYEQYF.

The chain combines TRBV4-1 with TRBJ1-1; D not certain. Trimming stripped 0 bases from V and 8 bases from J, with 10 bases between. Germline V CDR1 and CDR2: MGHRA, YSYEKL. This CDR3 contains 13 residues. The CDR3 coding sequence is TGCGCCAGCAGCCAAGAGCGCGGGAAAGAAGCTTTCTTT. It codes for CASSQERGKEAFF.

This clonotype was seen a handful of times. The CDR3 is CASSLRKEREGNEQFF. The CDR3 DNA is TGTGCCAGCAGCTTACGGAAAGAGCGGGAGGGGAATGAGCAGTTCTTC. This rearrangement joins TRBV7-2 to TRBJ2-1; 10 positions match TRBD2. V was clipped by 2 bases and J by 7 bases; unmatched bases: 8. The CDR3 is made up of 16 amino acids. CDR1 is SGHTA, CDR2 FQGNSA, per germline.

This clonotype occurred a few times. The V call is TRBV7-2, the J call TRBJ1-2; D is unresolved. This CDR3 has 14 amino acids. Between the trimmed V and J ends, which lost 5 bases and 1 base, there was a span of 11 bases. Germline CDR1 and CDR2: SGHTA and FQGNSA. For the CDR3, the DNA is TGTGCCAGCAGCCCTGGGCTGGGTAACTATGGCTACACCTTC. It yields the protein CASSPGLGNYGYTF.

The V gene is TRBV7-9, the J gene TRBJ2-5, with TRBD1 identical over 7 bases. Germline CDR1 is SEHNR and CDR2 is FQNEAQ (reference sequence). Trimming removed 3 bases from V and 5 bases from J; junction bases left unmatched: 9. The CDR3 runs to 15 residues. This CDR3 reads CASSLRQGYRETQYF. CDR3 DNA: TGTGCCAGCAGCTTGAGACAGGGATATCGGGAGACCCAGTACTTC.

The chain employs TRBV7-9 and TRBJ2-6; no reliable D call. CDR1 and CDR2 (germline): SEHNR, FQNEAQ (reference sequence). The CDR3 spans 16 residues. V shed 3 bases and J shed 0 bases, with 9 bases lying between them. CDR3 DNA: TGTGCCAGCAGCTTGGGTAGGGTCTCTGGGGCCAACGTCCTGACTTTC. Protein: CASSLGRVSGANVLTF.

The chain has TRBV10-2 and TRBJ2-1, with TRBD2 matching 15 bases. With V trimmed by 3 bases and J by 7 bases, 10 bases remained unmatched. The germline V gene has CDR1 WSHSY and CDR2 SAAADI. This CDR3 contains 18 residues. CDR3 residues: CASSDGLAGGVFGNEQFF. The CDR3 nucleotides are TGCGCCAGCAGTGACGGACTAGCGGGAGGGGTTTTCGGGAATGAGCAGTTCTTC.

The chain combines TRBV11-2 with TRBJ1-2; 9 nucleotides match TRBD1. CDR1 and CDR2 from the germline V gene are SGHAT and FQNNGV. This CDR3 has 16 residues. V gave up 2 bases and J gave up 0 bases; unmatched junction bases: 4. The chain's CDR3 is CASSLTGTGTNYGYTF. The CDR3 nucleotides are TGTGCCAGCAGCTTAACCGGGACAGGGACTAACTATGGCTACACCTTC.